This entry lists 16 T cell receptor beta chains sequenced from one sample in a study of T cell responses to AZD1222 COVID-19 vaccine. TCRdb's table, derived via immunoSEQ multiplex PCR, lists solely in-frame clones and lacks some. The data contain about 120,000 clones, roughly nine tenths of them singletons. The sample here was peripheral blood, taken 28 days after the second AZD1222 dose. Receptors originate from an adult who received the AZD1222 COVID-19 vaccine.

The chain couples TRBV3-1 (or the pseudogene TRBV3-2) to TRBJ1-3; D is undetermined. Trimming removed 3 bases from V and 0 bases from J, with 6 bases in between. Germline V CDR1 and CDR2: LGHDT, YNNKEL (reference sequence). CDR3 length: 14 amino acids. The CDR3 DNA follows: TGTGCCAGCAGCCAGGGAAGCTCTGGAAACACCATATATTTT. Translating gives CASSQGSSGNTIYF.

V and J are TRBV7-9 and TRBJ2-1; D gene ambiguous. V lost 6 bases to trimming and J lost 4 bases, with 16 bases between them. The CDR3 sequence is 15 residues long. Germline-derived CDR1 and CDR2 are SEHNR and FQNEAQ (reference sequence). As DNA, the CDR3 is TGTGCCAGCAGTGAAACGACGGCGCCTTACAATGAGCAGTTCTTC. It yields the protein CASSETTAPYNEQFF.

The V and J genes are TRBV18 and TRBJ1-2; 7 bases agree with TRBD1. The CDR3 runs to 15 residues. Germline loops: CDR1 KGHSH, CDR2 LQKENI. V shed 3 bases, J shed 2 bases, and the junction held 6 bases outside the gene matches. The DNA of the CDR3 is TGTGCCAGCTCACCGACAGGGAATCCGAACTATGGCTACACCTTC. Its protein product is CASSPTGNPNYGYTF.

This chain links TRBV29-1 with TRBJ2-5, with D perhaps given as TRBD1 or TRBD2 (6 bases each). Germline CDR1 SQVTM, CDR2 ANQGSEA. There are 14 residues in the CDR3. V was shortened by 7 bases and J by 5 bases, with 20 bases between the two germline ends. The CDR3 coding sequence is TGCAGCGCCATAAAAGGGGGGCCCGGGGAGACCCAGTACTTC. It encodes CSAIKGGPGETQYF.

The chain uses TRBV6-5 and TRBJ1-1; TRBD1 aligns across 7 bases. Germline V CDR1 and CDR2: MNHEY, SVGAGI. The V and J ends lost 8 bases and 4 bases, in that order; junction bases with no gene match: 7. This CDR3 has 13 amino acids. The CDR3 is CASGLQGSTEAFF. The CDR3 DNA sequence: TGTGCCAGCGGACTACAGGGGAGCACTGAAGCTTTCTTT.

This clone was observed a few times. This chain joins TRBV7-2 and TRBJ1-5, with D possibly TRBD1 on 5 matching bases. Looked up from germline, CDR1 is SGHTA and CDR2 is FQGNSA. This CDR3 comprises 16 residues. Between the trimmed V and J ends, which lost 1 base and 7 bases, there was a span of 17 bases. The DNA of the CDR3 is TGTGCCAGCAGCTTAGATGGGCAGGGCGAGTTCCAGCCCCAGCATTTT. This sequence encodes CASSLDGQGEFQPQHF.

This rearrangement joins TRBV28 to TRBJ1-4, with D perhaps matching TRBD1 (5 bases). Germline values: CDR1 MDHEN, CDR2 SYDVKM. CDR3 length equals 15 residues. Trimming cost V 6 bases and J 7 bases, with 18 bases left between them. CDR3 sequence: CASSPTWAQGEKLFF. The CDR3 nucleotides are TGTGCCAGCAGCCCTACGTGGGCGCAGGGTGAAAAACTGTTTTTT.

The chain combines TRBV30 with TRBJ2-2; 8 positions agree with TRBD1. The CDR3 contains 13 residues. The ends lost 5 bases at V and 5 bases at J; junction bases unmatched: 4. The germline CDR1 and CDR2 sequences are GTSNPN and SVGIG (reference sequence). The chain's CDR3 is CAWGQGPTGELFF. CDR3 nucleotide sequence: TGTGCCTGGGGACAGGGCCCGACCGGGGAGCTGTTTTTT.

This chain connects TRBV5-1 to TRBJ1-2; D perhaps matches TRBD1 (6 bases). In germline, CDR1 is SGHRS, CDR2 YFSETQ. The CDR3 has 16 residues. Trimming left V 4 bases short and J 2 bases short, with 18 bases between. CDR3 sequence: CASSPREEGGNYGYTF. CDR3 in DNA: TGCGCCAGCAGCCCCCGCGAAGAAGGGGGGAACTATGGCTACACCTTC.

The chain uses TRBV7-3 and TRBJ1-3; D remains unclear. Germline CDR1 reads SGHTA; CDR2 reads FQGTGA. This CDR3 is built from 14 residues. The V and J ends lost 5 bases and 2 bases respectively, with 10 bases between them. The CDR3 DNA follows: TGTGCCAGCAGCCGACCTGAAACTGGAAACACCATATATTTT. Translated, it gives CASSRPETGNTIYF.

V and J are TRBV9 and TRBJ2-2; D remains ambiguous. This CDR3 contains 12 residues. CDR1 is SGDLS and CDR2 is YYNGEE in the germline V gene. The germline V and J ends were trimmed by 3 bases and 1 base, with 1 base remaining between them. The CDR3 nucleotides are TGTGCCAGCAGCGAGAACACCGGGGAGCTGTTTTTT. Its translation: CASSENTGELFF.

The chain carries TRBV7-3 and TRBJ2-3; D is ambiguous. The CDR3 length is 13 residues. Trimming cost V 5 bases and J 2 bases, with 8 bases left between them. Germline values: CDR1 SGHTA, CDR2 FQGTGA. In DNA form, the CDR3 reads TGTGCCAGCAGCCCGCAGGTCACAGATACGCAGTATTTT. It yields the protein CASSPQVTDTQYF.

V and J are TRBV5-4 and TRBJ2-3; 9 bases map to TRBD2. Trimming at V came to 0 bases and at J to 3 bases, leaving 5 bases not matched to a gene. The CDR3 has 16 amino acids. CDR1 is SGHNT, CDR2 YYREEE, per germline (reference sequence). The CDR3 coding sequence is TGTGCCAGCAGCTTGGGGCTAGCGGGGCCTACAGATACGCAGTATTTT. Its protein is CASSLGLAGPTDTQYF.

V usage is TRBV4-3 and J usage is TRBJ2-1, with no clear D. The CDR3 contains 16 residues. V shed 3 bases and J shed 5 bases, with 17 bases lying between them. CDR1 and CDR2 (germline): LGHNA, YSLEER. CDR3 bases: TGCGCCAGCAGCCAGGGAACGACAAGAGCAAACAATGAGCAGTTCTTC. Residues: CASSQGTTRANNEQFF.

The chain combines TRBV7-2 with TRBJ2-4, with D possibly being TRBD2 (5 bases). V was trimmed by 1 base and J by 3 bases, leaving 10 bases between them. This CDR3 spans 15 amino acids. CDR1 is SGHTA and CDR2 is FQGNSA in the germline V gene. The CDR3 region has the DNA TGTGCCAGCAGCTTAGTAAGCGGTTTCAAAAACATTCAGTACTTC. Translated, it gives CASSLVSGFKNIQYF.

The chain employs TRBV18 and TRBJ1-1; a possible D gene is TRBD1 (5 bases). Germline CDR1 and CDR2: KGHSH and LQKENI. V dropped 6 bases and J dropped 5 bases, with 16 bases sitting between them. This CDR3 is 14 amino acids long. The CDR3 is CASSQGEGMTEAFF. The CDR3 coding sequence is TGTGCCAGCTCCCAAGGGGAAGGGATGACTGAAGCTTTCTTT.